This TCR beta chain was sequenced in a study of sequential checkpoint blockade in melanoma. At the level of the study: Randomization was 1:1 between first-line nivolumab→ipilimumab and ipilimumab→nivolumab. 91 pretreatment tumor DNA samples were TCRβ immunosequenced. More than 20 patients had tumor biopsies before treatment and at week 13.

The data were produced by immunoSEQ multiplex PCR, yet TCRdb's version contains in-frame clones alone and is incomplete. The sample has about 3,500 clones, 15% to 20% seen once. There are 11 residues in the CDR3. The V end was cut by 6 bases, the J end by 7 bases, with 9 bases between. CDR1 and CDR2 (germline): LNHDA, SQIVND (reference sequence). Whole-study findings and limits: Tumor T-cell fraction and clonality correlated with PD-L1 and CD8+ counts.

Treatment defined: randomized to nivolumab then ipilimumab (arm A) or the reverse (arm B). On this clone: Its matching antigen is unknown.

The chain combines TRBV19 with TRBJ1-1; no reliable D call. The source was tumor tissue (inferred from file names), collected from a patient given nivolumab and ipilimumab in sequence. This receptor was obtained from a human donor with melanoma. The CDR3, as DNA: TGTGCCAGTAGCCGGACGGTTGAAGCTTTCTTT. The encoded protein is CASSRTVEAFF.